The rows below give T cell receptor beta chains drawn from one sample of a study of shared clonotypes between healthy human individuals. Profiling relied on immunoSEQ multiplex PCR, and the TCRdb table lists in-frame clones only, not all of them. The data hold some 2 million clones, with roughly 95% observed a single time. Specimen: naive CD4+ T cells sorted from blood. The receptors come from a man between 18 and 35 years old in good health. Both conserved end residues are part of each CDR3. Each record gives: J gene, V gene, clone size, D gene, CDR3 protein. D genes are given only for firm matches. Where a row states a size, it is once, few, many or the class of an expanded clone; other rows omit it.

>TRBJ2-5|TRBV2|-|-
CAGGGTFFETQYF
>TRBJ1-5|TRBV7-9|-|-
CASSLNRGQSNQPQHF
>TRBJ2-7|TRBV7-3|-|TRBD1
CASTSPDRGTYEQYF
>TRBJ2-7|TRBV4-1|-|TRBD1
CASSTRTGRIHEQYF
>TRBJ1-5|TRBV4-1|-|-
CASSQDFPGLPYQPQHF
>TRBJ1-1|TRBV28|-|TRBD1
CASRLRQGGEAFF
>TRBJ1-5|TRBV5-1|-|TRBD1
CASSSQPGGQPQHF
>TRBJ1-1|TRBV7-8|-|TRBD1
CASSFAPGQEGGNTEAFF
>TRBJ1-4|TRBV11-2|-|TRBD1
CASSSGQVEKLFF
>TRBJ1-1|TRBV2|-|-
CASSGSGTEAFF
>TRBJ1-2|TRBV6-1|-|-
CASSEAAALYGYTF
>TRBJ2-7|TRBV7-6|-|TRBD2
CASSSRLAPYEQYF
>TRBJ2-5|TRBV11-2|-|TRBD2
CASSPSHSRTSKGTQYF
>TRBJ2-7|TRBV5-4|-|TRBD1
CASSPNRDRVREQYF
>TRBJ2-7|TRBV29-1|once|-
CSVESPSSYEQYF
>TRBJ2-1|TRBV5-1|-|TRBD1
CASSWGTVASNEQFF
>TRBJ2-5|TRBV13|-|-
CASSSRQKQTQYF
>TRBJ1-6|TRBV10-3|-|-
CAISDFESPLHF
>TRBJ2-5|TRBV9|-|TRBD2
CASSPGTSGVETQYF
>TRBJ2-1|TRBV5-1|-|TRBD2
CASSMLAGDYNEQFF
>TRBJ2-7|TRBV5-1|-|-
CASSAVGPTYEQYF
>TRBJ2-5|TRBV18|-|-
CASSPPGRRETQYF
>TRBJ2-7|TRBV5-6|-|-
CASSMAGYEQYF
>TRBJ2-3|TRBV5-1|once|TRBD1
CASSLGAGGRSDTQYF
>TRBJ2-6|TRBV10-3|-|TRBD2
CAISTPGTRSGANVLTF
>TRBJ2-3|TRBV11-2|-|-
CASSPATGTYSDTQYF
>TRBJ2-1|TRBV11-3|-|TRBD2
CASSLVGLAGFNEQFF